This TCR beta chain was captured in a study of OX40 agonist ivuxolimab in advanced cancers. Study-wide context: Ivuxolimab was an agonistic, fully human IgG2 monoclonal antibody directed against OX40 (CD134), a costimulatory receptor. Peripheral TCRbeta sequencing aimed to test whether ivuxolimab altered TCR sequence diversity and caused clonal T-cell expansion. Patients were allowed to have had prior anti-PD-1, anti-PD-L1 or anti-CTLA-4 therapy, and more than 35% of the dose-escalation patients had been treated with checkpoint inhibitors. The monotherapy dose-escalation portion (N = 52 patients) of the phase I ivuxolimab trial is reported in the paper. Three dose-escalation patients achieved partial responses, one with hepatocellular carcinoma and two with cutaneous melanoma. Intravenous ivuxolimab was administered to patients every 2 weeks at six dose levels: 0.01, 0.1, 0.3, 1.5, 3 and 10 mg/kg. Among the approximately 54 dose-escalation patients, 19 had hepatocellular carcinoma, 15 or so melanoma, 9 renal cell carcinoma and 9 head and neck cancer. A male proportion of roughly 80% and a mean age of approximately 58 years, ranging from 23 to 79, were recorded for the dose-escalation cohort.

The full study reports these points: At doses from 0.1 to 3.0 mg/kg, clonal expansion was seen in both CD4+ and CD8+ blood T cells between baseline and week 6. After ivuxolimab, more expanded clones were found on average in CD8+ T cells than in CD4+ T cells. In the 0.1-3.0 mg/kg groups, partial responders were among the patients with the lowest normalized peripheral clonal expansion, particularly in CD8+ T cells. The antigen specificity of the clonally expanded peripheral T cells was not determined. Low levels of normalized T-cell clonal expansion were also seen in some nonresponding patients.

Genomic DNA was extracted from sorted cells for sequencing of the TCRbeta CDR3 region. The immunoSEQ Assay was used for sequencing of TCRbeta CDR3 regions. TCRdb limited this immuneACCESS table to in-frame rearrangements with V and J called. A share of clones is missing; checked studies link under half to unresolved V genes, and the rest is unexplained. A total of 45,000 to 65,000 clones appear in this sample, around 93% of them only once. The ten largest clones capture around 8.7% of the sample. About this clone itself: Its specific antigen is unknown. No clone much larger than this one lies a single base away; base qualities are absent.

Sequences SGHVS (CDR1) and FQNEAQ (CDR2) are obtained from the germline V gene. Counted from cysteine to phenylalanine, this CDR3 has 16 amino acids. The CDR3 DNA has 48 bases and is translated from base 1. V is pared back by 1 base and J by 2 bases, with 15 bases lying between the germline termini. The trial excluded patients who had a history of autoimmune disease or were on systemic immunosuppression. Peripheral blood for TCR sequencing was collected from all dose cohorts at baseline, on cycle 4 day 1, and on cycle 7 day 1. The samples were taken from a phase I, first-in-human, multicenter, open-label dose-escalation trial of ivuxolimab. Adults with locally advanced or metastatic head and neck squamous cell, hepatocellular, melanoma or renal cell carcinoma were enrolled in the trial. Before TCR sequencing, CD4+ and CD8+ T cells were separately sorted from peripheral blood.

The sequence links TRBV7-8 to TRBJ2-7; the D gene is unclear. The clonotype was recovered from an adult with an advanced solid tumor such as melanoma, head and neck, liver or kidney cancer. The starting material was CD4+ or CD8+ T cells sorted from blood, obtained in a trial of the OX40 agonist ivuxolimab. The CDR3 region reads CASSLGTQPRPYEQYF. The sequenced DNA: TGTGCCAGCAGCTTAGGTACACAGCCAAGACCCTACGAGCAGTACTTC. Full variable domain (CDR3 extended with the reference TRBV7-8 and TRBJ2-7 proteins): GAGVSQSPRYKVAKRGQDVALRCDPISGHVSLFWYQQALGQGPEFLTYFQNEAQLDKSGLPSDRFFAERPEGSVSTLKIQRTQQEDSAVYLCASSLGTQPRPYEQYFGPGTRLTVT.